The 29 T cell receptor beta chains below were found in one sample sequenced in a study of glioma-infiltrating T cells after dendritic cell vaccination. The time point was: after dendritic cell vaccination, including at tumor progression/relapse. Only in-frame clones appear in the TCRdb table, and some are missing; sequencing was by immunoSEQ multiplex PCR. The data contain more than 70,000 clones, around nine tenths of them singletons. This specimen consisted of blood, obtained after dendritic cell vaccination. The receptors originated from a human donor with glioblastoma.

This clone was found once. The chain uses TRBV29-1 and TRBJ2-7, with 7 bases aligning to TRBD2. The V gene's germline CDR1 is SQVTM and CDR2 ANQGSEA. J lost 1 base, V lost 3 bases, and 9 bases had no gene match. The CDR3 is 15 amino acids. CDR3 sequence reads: CSVEVAGEESYEQYF. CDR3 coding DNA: TGCAGCGTTGAGGTGGCGGGAGAGGAATCCTACGAGCAGTACTTC.

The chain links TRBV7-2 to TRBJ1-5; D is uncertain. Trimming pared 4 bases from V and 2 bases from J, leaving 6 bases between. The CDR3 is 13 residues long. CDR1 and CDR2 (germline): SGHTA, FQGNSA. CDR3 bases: TGTGCCAGCAGCTCGGTTCGCAATCAGCCCCAGCATTTT. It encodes CASSSVRNQPQHF.

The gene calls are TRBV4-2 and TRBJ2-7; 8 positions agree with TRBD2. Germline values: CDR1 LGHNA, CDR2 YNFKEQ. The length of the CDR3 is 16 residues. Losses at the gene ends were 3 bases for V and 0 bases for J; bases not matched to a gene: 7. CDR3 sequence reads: CASSHLTSGPSYEQYF. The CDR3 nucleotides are TGTGCCAGCAGCCACCTCACTAGCGGCCCCTCCTACGAGCAGTACTTC.

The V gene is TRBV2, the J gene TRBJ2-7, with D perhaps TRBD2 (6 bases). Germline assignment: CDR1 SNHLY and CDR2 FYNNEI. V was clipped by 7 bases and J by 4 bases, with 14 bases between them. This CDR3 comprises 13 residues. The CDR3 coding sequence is TGTGCCAGCAACCGGGACTGGTCATACGAGCAGTACTTC. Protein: CASNRDWSYEQYF.

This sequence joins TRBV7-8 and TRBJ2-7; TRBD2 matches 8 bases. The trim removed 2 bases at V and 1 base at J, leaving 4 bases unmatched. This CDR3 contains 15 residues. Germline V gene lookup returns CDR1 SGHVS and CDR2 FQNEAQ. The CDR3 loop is CASSLSGGLSYEQYF. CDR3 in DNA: TGTGCCAGCAGCTTAAGCGGGGGCCTTTCCTACGAGCAGTACTTC.

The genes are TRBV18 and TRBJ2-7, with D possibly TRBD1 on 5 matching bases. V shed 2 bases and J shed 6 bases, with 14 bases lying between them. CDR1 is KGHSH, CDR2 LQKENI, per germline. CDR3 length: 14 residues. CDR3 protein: CASSPGAGISEQYF. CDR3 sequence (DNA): TGTGCCAGCTCACCAGGGGCAGGGATTAGCGAGCAGTACTTC.

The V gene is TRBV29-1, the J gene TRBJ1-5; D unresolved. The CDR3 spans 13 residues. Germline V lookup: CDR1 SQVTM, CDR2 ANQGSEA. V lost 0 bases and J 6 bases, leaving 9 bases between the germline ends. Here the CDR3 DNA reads TGCAGCGTTGAAGAGACAAGCGGTCAGCCCCAGCATTTT. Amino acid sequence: CSVEETSGQPQHF. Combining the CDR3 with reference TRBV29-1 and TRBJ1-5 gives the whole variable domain SAVISQKPSRDICQRGTSLTIQCQVDSQVTMMFWYRQQPGQSLTLIATANQGSEATYESGFVIDKFPISRPNLTFSTLTVSNMSPEDSSIYLCSVEETSGQPQHFGDGTRLSIL.

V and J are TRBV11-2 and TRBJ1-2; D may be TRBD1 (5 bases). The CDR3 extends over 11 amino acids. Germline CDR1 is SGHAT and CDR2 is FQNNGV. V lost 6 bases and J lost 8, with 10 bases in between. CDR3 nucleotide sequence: TGTGCCAGCAGTCCAGGGCAGGGCTACACCTTC. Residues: CASSPGQGYTF.

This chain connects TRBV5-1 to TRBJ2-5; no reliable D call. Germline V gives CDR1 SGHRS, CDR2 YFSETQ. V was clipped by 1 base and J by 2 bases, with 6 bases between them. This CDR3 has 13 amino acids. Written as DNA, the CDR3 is TGCGCCAGCAGCTTGCCCCCTCAAGAGACCCAGTACTTC. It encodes CASSLPPQETQYF.

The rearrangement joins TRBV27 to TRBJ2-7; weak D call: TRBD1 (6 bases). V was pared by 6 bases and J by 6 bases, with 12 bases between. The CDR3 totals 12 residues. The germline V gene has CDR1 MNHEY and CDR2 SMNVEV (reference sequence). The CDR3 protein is CASSRRGGEQYF. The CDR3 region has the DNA TGTGCCAGCAGCCGCAGGGGCGGCGAGCAGTACTTC.

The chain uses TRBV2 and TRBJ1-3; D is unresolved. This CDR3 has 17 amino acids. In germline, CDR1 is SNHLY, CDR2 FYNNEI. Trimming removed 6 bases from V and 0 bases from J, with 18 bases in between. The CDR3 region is CASSWPLDGLSGNTIYF. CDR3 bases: TGTGCCAGCAGCTGGCCCCTCGACGGACTCTCTGGAAACACCATATATTTT.

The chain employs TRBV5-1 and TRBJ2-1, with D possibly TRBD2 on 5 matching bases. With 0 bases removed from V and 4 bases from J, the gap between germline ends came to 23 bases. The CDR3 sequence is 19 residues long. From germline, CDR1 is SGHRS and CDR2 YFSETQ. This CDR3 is CASSLEPWRSPASYNEQFF. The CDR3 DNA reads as TGCGCCAGCAGCTTGGAGCCCTGGAGGTCCCCTGCTAGTTACAATGAGCAGTTCTTC.

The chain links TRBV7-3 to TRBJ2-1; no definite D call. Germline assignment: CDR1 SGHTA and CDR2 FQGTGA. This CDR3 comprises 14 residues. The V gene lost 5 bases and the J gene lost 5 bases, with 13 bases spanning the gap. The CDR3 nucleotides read TGTGCCAGCAGCATCAATGGGCTACACAATGAGCAGTTCTTC. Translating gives CASSINGLHNEQFF.

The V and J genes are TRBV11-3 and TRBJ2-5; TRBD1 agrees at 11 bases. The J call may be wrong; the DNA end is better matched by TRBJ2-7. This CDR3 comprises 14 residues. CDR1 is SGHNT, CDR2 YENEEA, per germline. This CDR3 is CASSSGTGGNEQYF. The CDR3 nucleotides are TGTGCCAGCAGCTCCGGGACAGGGGGTAACGAGCAGTACTTC.

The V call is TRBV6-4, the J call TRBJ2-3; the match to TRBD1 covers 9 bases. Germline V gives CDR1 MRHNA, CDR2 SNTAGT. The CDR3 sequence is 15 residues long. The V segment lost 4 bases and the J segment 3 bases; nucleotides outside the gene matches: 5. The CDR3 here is CASSARDRATDTQYF. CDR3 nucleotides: TGTGCCAGCAGTGCCCGGGACAGGGCGACAGATACGCAGTATTTT.

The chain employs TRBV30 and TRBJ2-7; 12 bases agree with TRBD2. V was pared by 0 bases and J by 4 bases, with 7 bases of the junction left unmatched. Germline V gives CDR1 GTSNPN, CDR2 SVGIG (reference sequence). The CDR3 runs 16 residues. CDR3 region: CAWSVGPSGRGYEQYF. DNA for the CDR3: TGTGCCTGGAGTGTAGGGCCTAGCGGGAGGGGGTACGAGCAGTACTTC.

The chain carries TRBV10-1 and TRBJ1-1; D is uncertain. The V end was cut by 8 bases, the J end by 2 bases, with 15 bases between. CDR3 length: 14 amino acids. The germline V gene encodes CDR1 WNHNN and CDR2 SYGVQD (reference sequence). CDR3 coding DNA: TGCGCCAGCTCCCTTCGACGGGAAAACACTGAAGCTTTCTTT. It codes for CASSLRRENTEAFF.

The CDR3 nucleotides read TGTGCCAGCAGTGGCCCGGGACAGGGGGCAGATACGCAGTATTTT. Translation: CASSGPGQGADTQYF. The rearrangement uses TRBV2 and TRBJ2-3, with TRBD1 matching over 11 bases. Trimming at V came to 4 bases and at J to 4 bases, leaving 4 bases not matched to a gene. The CDR3 totals 15 residues. Germline CDR1 reads SNHLY; CDR2 reads FYNNEI.

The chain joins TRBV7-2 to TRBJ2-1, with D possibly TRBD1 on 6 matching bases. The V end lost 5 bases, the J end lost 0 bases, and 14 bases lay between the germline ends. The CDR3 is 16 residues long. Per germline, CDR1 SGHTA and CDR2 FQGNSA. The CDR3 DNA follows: TGTGCCAGCAGCCGATTAAGGGGGAGCTCCTACAATGAGCAGTTCTTC. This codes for CASSRLRGSSYNEQFF.

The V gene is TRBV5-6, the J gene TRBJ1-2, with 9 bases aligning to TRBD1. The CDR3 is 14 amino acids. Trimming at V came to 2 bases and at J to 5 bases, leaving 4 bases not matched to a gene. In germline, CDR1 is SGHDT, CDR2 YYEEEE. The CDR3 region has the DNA TGTGCCAGCAGCTTACAGGGGGCAAGGTATGGCTACACCTTC. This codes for CASSLQGARYGYTF.

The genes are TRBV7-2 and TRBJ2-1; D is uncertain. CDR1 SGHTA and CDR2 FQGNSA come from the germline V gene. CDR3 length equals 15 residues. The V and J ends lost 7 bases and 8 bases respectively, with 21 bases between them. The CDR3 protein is CASKMGSMLSDEQFF. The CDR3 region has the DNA TGTGCCAGCAAGATGGGTAGCATGTTGTCGGATGAGCAGTTCTTC.

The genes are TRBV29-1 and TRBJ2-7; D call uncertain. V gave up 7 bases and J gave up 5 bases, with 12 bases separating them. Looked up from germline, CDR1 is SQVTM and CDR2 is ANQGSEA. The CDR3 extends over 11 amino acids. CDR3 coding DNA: TGCAGCGCCAACGGTGTGGACGAGCAGTACTTC. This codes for CSANGVDEQYF.

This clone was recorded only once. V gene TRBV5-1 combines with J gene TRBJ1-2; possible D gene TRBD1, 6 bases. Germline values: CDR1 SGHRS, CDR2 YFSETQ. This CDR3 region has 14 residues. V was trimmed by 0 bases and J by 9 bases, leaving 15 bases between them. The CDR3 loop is CASSLGADGDSYTF. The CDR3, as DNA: TGCGCCAGCAGCTTGGGAGCAGACGGGGACAGCTACACCTTC.

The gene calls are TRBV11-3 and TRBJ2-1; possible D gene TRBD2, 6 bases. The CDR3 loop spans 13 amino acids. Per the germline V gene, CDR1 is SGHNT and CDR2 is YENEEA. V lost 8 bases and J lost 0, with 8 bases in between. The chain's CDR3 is CASGGSSYNEQFF. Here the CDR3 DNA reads TGTGCCAGCGGGGGGAGCTCCTACAATGAGCAGTTCTTC.

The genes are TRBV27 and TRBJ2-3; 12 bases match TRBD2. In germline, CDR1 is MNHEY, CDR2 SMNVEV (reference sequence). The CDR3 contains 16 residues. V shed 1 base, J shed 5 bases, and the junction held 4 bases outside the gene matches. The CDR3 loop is CASSLLPSGRVDTQYF. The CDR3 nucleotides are TGTGCCAGCAGTTTATTGCCTAGCGGGAGGGTAGATACGCAGTATTTT.

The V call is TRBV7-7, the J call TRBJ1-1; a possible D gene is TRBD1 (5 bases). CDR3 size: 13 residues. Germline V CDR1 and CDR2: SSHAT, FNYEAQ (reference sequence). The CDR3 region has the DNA TGTGCTGTCGCCGGGGGAGCGAACACTGAAGCTTTCTTT. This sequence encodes CAVAGGANTEAFF. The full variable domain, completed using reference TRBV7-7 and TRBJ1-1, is GAGVSQSPRYKVTKRGQDVTLRCDPISSHATLYWYQQALGQGPEFLTYFNYEAQPDKSGLPSDRFSAERPEGSISTLTIQRTEQRDSAMYRCAVAGGANTEAFFGQGTRLTVV.

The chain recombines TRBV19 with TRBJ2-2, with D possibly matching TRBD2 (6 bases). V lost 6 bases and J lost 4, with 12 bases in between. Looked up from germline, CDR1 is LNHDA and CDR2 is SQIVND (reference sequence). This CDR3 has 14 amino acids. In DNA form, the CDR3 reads TGTGCCAGTAGGCGGGACTTTTCCACCGGGGAGCTGTTTTTT. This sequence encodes CASRRDFSTGELFF.

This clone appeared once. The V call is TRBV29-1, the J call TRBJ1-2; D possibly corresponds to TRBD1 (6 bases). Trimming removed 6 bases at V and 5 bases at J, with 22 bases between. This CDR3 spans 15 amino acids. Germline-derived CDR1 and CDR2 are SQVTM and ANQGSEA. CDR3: CSVSPPGPGEYGYTF. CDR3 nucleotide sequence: TGCAGCGTGAGTCCACCGGGCCCAGGGGAATATGGCTACACCTTC.

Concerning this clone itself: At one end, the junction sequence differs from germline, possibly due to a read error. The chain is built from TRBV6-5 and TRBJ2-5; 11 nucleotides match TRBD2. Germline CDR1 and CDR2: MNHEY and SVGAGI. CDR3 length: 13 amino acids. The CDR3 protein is CASSPGLAGPRHF. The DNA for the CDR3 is TGTGCCAGCAGTCCCGGACTAGCGGGCCCCAGGCACTTC.